This is a list of T cell receptor beta chains from one sample in a study of CD8 T cells in ankylosing spondylitis. TCRdb used MiXCR to reprocess the 5' RACE reads, holding one entry per CDR3 protein. The sample has under 550,000 distinct CDR3 sequences; roughly 26% are singletons. Sequencing was performed on blood, either unsorted or a sorted T cell fraction (not recorded which). The receptors originated from a male donor with ankylosing spondylitis. CDR3s include the opening cysteine and the closing phenylalanine or tryptophan. D genes are given only for firm matches. Expanded clones get a size class; other rows say once, few or many, or leave the size out.

DNA | CDR3 | D | J | V | size
TGCGCCAGCAGCTCAATACCGACTAGCGGGAGTTACAATGAGCAGTTCTTC | CASSSIPTSGSYNEQFF | TRBD2 | TRBJ2-1 | TRBV5-1 | NA
TGTGCCAGCAGCCCCTATTGGCTAGCGGGGACGGTAGATACGCAGTATTTT | CASSPYWLAGTVDTQYF | TRBD2 | TRBJ2-3 | TRBV7-2 | NA
TGCGCCAGCAGCTCCCTGGGACTAGACTACGAGCAGTACTTC | CASSSLGLDYEQYF | TRBD2 | TRBJ2-7 | TRBV5-1 | NA
TGTGCCAGCAGAGCCGGCAGTGGCTACACCTTC | CASRAGSGYTF | NA | TRBJ1-2 | TRBV28 | NA
TGTGCCAGCAGCAGAGACAGGGGGAGTTCTGAAGCTTTCTTT | CASSRDRGSSEAFF | TRBD1 | TRBJ1-1 | TRBV7-9 | NA
TGTGCCAGCAGAGGGGGACAGGGTGAGCAGTTCTTC | CASRGGQGEQFF | TRBD1 | TRBJ2-1 | TRBV7-9 | NA
TGCAGTGCTAGCCGGGACAGGAGGGGAAACACCATATATTTT | CSASRDRRGNTIYF | TRBD1 | TRBJ1-3 | TRBV20-1 | NA
TGCAGTGCCCCGATTATGGGCAACTATGGCTACACCTTC | CSAPIMGNYGYTF | NA | TRBJ1-2 | TRBV20-1 | NA
TGCGCCAGCAGCTTGACCGCGGGAGTAGACGAGCAGTACTTC | CASSLTAGVDEQYF | TRBD2 | TRBJ2-7 | TRBV5-1 | NA
TGTGCCAGCAGCCCAGCTAGCGGTTACAATGAGCAGTTCTTC | CASSPASGYNEQFF | TRBD2 | TRBJ2-1 | TRBV7-2 | NA
TGCAGTGCTAGAGATTTCGGATCCTCTGGGGCCAACGTCCTGACTTTC | CSARDFGSSGANVLTF | NA | TRBJ2-6 | TRBV20-1 | few
TGTGCCAGCAGCTTGGGAGGGGCGGGCACCGGGGAGCTGTTTTTT | CASSLGGAGTGELFF | NA | TRBJ2-2 | TRBV5-5 | few
TGTGCCACCAGTGATTTGTGGGGCAGCAATGAGCAGTTCTTC | CATSDLWGSNEQFF | NA | TRBJ2-1 | TRBV24-1 | few
TGCGCCAGCAGCCACACGTGGGATAACAATGAGCAGTTCTTC | CASSHTWDNNEQFF | NA | TRBJ2-1 | TRBV5-1 | few
TGCGCCAGCAGCCCCCAGGGACAGAGCTACGAGCAGTACTTC | CASSPQGQSYEQYF | TRBD1 | TRBJ2-7 | TRBV5-1 | few
TGTGCCAGCAGCCAAGGGACCAACTACGAGCAGTACTTC | CASSQGTNYEQYF | NA | TRBJ2-7 | TRBV3-1 | NA
TGTGCCAGCAGTCCACGGGACAGGGGGCATAATGAGCAGTTCTTC | CASSPRDRGHNEQFF | TRBD1 | TRBJ2-1 | TRBV12-3/TRBV12-4 | NA
TGTGCCAGCAGAACTCTTCGTCGCTCCTACAATGAGCAGTTCTTC | CASRTLRRSYNEQFF | NA | TRBJ2-1 | TRBV12-3/TRBV12-4 | few
TGCAGTGCGGCAAGGGGCACAGATACGCAGTATTTT | CSAARGTDTQYF | NA | TRBJ2-3 | TRBV20-1 | few
TGTGCCAGCAGTGTGGACGGGGGTGATGAGCAGTTCTTC | CASSVDGGDEQFF | NA | TRBJ2-1 | TRBV12-3/TRBV12-4 | few
TGTGCCAGCAGTCTGACAGCATGGGGCACTGAAGCTTTCTTT | CASSLTAWGTEAFF | NA | TRBJ1-1 | TRBV27 | NA
TGTGCCAGCAGCTACCCGGGGGATGGCTATGGCTACACCTTC | CASSYPGDGYGYTF | NA | TRBJ1-2 | TRBV5-6 | NA
TGTGCCAGCAGTTCCCTCTTGGAGGGCACCGGGGAGCTGTTTTTT | CASSSLLEGTGELFF | NA | TRBJ2-2 | TRBV27 | NA
TGCGCCAGCAGGTCCCTCACCAGGGGGAGGCAAGAGACCCAGTACTTC | CASRSLTRGRQETQYF | NA | TRBJ2-5 | TRBV5-1 | NA
TGCGCCAGCAGCTCGGGATCGGTCGGCAATGAGCAGTTCTTC | CASSSGSVGNEQFF | NA | TRBJ2-1 | TRBV5-1 | few
TGTGCCAGCAGTTTATCGCCCCCGGGACAGCTAAACACCATATATTTT | CASSLSPPGQLNTIYF | TRBD1 | TRBJ1-3 | TRBV27 | few
TGTGCCAGCAGCTCGGGACAGGGCAGAAAGAACACTGAAGCTTTCTTT | CASSSGQGRKNTEAFF | TRBD1 | TRBJ1-1 | TRBV7-2 | NA
TGTGCCATCAGTGAGAATGGTAGGAAAGCTTTCTTT | CAISENGRKAFF | NA | TRBJ1-1 | TRBV10-3 | NA
TGTGCCAGCAGCTTAACCGGGACAACCGTACAGCCCCAGCATTTT | CASSLTGTTVQPQHF | NA | TRBJ1-5 | TRBV7-2 | few
TGTGCCAGCACGACGGGGGTGGCAGATACGCAGTATTTT | CASTTGVADTQYF | NA | TRBJ2-3 | TRBV7-9 | NA
TGTGCCAGCAGCTTAAGGGCAGGGGAAGAGACCCAGTACTTC | CASSLRAGEETQYF | NA | TRBJ2-5 | TRBV5-5 | few
TGTGCCAGCAGCCGCTACAAGGGAGGGACTAATCAGCCCCAGCATTTT | CASSRYKGGTNQPQHF | NA | TRBJ1-5 | TRBV5-6 | few
TGCAGCGTTGATTTCCAAGACTATGGCTACACCTTC | CSVDFQDYGYTF | NA | TRBJ1-2 | TRBV29-1 | NA
TGTGCCAGCAGTTTGGTGGGCGGGAGGGGAAATGAGCAGTTCTTC | CASSLVGGRGNEQFF | TRBD2 | TRBJ2-1 | TRBV12-3/TRBV12-4 | few
TGTGCCAGCACCAGGGGGGGATACAATGAGCAGTTCTTC | CASTRGGYNEQFF | NA | TRBJ2-1 | TRBV11-2 | NA
TGCGCCAGCAGCCAAGGGACAGGGGGGGGTTTGGATGAGCAGTTCTTC | CASSQGTGGGLDEQFF | TRBD1 | TRBJ2-1 | TRBV4-1 | NA
TGCGCCAGCTACGGACAGGGGGCGTGGGAGACCCAGTACTTC | CASYGQGAWETQYF | TRBD1 | TRBJ2-5 | TRBV5-1 | few
TGTGCCAGCTCACCCCCAGCACGTATGAACACTGAAGCTTTCTTT | CASSPPARMNTEAFF | NA | TRBJ1-1 | TRBV18 | few
TGTGCCAGCAGCCAAGATAAGGGCTTAAGGTTCTTC | CASSQDKGLRFF | NA | TRBJ2-1 | TRBV3-1 | few
TGCGCCAGCAGCGAAGATTCCCACGGATCCTACGAGCAGTACTTC | CASSEDSHGSYEQYF | NA | TRBJ2-7 | TRBV5-1 | many
TGCAGTGCTAGAGAAGCCTCCACCTACAATGAGCAGTTCTTC | CSAREASTYNEQFF | NA | TRBJ2-1 | TRBV20-1 | few
TGCGCCAGCAGCTGGAGGGCCTCTCAAGAGACCCAGTACTTC | CASSWRASQETQYF | NA | TRBJ2-5 | TRBV5-1 | few
TGTGCCAGCAGTCTCGGGACAGCGGCTAACTATGGCTACACCTTC | CASSLGTAANYGYTF | TRBD1 | TRBJ1-2 | TRBV12-3/TRBV12-4 | NA
TGCGCCAGCAGTGAGAGTCAGGGGGCGAGTCAGCCCCAGCATTTT | CASSESQGASQPQHF | TRBD1 | TRBJ1-5 | TRBV10-2 | NA